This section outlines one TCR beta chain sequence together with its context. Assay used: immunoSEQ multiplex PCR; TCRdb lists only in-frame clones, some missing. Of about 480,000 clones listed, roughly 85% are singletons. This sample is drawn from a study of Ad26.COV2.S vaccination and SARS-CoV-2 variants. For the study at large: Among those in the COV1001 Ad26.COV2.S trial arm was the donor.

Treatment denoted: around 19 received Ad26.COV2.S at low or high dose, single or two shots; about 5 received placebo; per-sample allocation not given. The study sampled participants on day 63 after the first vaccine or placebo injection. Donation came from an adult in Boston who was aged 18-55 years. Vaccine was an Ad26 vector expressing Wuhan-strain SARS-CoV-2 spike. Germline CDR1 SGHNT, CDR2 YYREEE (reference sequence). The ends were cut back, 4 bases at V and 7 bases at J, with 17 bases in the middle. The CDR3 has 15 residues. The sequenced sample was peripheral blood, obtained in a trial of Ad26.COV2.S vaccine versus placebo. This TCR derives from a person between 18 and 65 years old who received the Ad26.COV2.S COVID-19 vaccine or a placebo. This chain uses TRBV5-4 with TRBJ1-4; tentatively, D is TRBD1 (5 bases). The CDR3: CASSHSGEGREKLFF. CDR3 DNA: TGTGCCAGCAGCCATTCGGGGGAGGGTCGTGAAAAACTGTTTTTT.